Listed below are T cell receptor beta chains from one sample, sequenced in a study of T cell changes during pregnancy in multiple sclerosis. Clones were sequenced by immunoSEQ multiplex PCR, and TCRdb holds only the in-frame ones, with some missing. The table includes about 58,000 clones, 91% detected once. The sequencing used CD4+ T cells from peripheral blood mononuclear cells, collected after pregnancy. Every receptor here comes from a female donor in good health, enrolled as a control in a pregnancy study. Both conserved end residues are part of each CDR3. D genes are given only for firm matches. The size of a clone is reported for some rows only, either as once, few or many, or as a class for expanded clones.

TRBJ2-4,-,-,TRBV7-2,TGTGCCAGCAGCTTAACGGGGGGCTCGAGGAAAAACATTCAGTACTTC,CASSLTGGSRKNIQYF
TRBJ2-5,-,TRBD2,TRBV5-3,TGTGCCAGAAGACCGGCCAGCGGGGACGAATGCGAAGAGACCCAGTACTTC,CARRPASGDECEETQYF
TRBJ1-4,-,TRBD1,TRBV4-2,TGTGCCAGCAGCCAGCAGACAGGGGGTAATGAAAAACTGTTTTTT,CASSQQTGGNEKLFF
TRBJ2-3,-,-,TRBV5-1,TGCGCCAGCAGCTTGGGACTTGACCTCACAGATACGCAGTATTTT,CASSLGLDLTDTQYF
TRBJ2-5,-,-,TRBV15,TGTGCCACCAGCAGAGATGGAGTGGAGACCCAGTACTTC,CATSRDGVETQYF
TRBJ2-5,-,TRBD2,TRBV7-2,TGTGCCAGCAGCAGGACTAGCGGGGGGCGAGAGACCCAGTACTTC,CASSRTSGGRETQYF
TRBJ1-2,-,TRBD1,TRBV30,TGTGCCTGGAGTGTACTTTCAGGGGGCTATGGCTACACCTTC,CAWSVLSGGYGYTF
TRBJ2-1,-,-,TRBV11-3,TGTGCCAGCAGCTTAGGGGTTAGCGACAATGAGCAGTTCTTC,CASSLGVSDNEQFF
TRBJ1-2,once,-,TRBV7-2,TGTGCCAGCAGCCTGGATGCAGACAGCCCCTGGGGCTACACCTTC,CASSLDADSPWGYTF
TRBJ1-6,-,-,TRBV7-3,TGTGCCAGCAGTCTACAGGGCGATAATTCACCCCTCCACTTT,CASSLQGDNSPLHF
TRBJ1-2,-,-,TRBV7-3,TGTGCCAGCAGCCCAGAGGGAGGCAACTATGGCTACACCTTC,CASSPEGGNYGYTF
TRBJ1-2,-,TRBD1,TRBV5-1,TGCGCCAGCAGCTTGGGACAGGGTAGATATAATGGCTACACCTTC,CASSLGQGRYNGYTF
TRBJ1-2,many,TRBD1,TRBV5-4,TGTGCCAGCAGCCGGACAGGGGAAGGCTACACCTTC,CASSRTGEGYTF
TRBJ1-2,-,-,TRBV15,TGTGCCACCAGCAGAGGGCCAGGGGCATCTAACTATGGCTACACCTTC,CATSRGPGASNYGYTF
TRBJ2-7,-,TRBD1,TRBV7-9,TGTGCCAGCAGCCCTCGACAGGGAACCTACGAGCAGTACTTC,CASSPRQGTYEQYF
TRBJ2-1,-,-,TRBV7-2,TGTGCCAGCAGCTTGGTACTCGTGGGAGGTGAGCAGTTCTTC,CASSLVLVGGEQFF
TRBJ1-2,-,TRBD1,TRBV4-2,TGTGCCAGCAACCAAGACGGACAGGATAACTATGGCTACACCTTC,CASNQDGQDNYGYTF
TRBJ2-2,once,-,TRBV4-3,TGCGCCAGCACCCAAGACCCCCGGGGCACCGGGGAGCTGTTTTTT,CASTQDPRGTGELFF
TRBJ2-3,-,TRBD2,TRBV18,TGTGCCAGCTCACCAGGGGGGGGGAGCACAGATACGCAGTATTTT,CASSPGGGSTDTQYF
TRBJ2-5,-,-,TRBV5-6,TGTGCCAGCAGCTTTGCCGGGACATTTCAAGAGACCCAGTACTTC,CASSFAGTFQETQYF
TRBJ1-2,-,-,TRBV10-3,TGTGCCATCAGCGATTCCACAGGGTTTGGCTACACCTTC,CAISDSTGFGYTF
TRBJ2-7,-,TRBD2,TRBV9,TGTGCCAGCAGCGTAGATGCAGCGGGGGGGACCTACGAGCAGTACTTC,CASSVDAAGGTYEQYF
TRBJ1-2,-,-,TRBV11-3,TGTGCCAGCAGCTTAGCGAGCGGTCAACTCTTTAACTATGGCTACACCTTC,CASSLASGQLFNYGYTF
TRBJ2-1,-,TRBD1,TRBV5-8,TGTGCCAGCAGCGCCGGACAGGGGATGTACAATGAGCAGTTCTTC,CASSAGQGMYNEQFF
TRBJ2-2,-,-,TRBV27,TGTGCCAGCCGGACAGATAACACCGGGGAGCTGTTTTTT,CASRTDNTGELFF
TRBJ2-7,once,-,TRBV19,TGTGCCAGTAGTCTAGACAGGAACTACGAGCAGTACTTC,CASSLDRNYEQYF
TRBJ2-3,-,-,TRBV7-3,TGTGCCAGCAGCTTAACATCGGGAGATACGCAGTATTTT,CASSLTSGDTQYF
TRBJ2-2,-,TRBD1,TRBV5-1,TGCGCCAGCAGCTTGAGACAGGGAGACACCGGGGAGCTGTTTTTT,CASSLRQGDTGELFF
TRBJ2-7,-,TRBD2,TRBV6-7,TGTGCCAGCAAACTAGCGGGGGCCTACGAGCAGTACTTC,CASKLAGAYEQYF
TRBJ1-5,-,-,TRBV7-2,TGTGCCAGCAGGAGGGGGTCCGGGAGCAATCAGCCCCAGCATTTT,CASRRGSGSNQPQHF
TRBJ1-5,-,TRBD1,TRBV5-1,TGCGCCAGCAGCGAGGGACAGGGGAGGCCTGGCAATCAGCCCCAGCATTTT,CASSEGQGRPGNQPQHF
TRBJ1-2,-,TRBD1,TRBV19,TGTGCCAGTAGAGATTCGACAGGGAGGTCGTCGAGTACCTATGGCTACACCTTC,CASRDSTGRSSSTYGYTF
TRBJ1-2,-,-,TRBV18,TGTGCCAGCTCACCATCCGACAGGTCTAACTATGGCTACACCTTC,CASSPSDRSNYGYTF
TRBJ1-2,-,TRBD1,TRBV27,TGTGCCAGCAGGAGACAGGGCAGCGGCTACACCTTC,CASRRQGSGYTF
TRBJ2-1,-,-,TRBV5-1,TGCGCCAGCAGCTTGGAGGGGGACAACTCCTACAATGAGCAGTTCTTC,CASSLEGDNSYNEQFF
TRBJ2-7,-,TRBD1,TRBV7-9,TGTGCCAGCAGCTTGGGGGCGGACAGGTCTCCCTACGAGCAGTACTTC,CASSLGADRSPYEQYF
TRBJ2-7,-,-,TRBV6-6,TGTGCCAGCAGCGCTAACAGAGTCTCCTACGAGCAGTACTTC,CASSANRVSYEQYF
TRBJ1-5,-,-,TRBV2,TGTGCCAGCAGTGTCAACGGTCAGCCCCAGCATTTT,CASSVNGQPQHF
TRBJ1-3,-,-,TRBV5-1,TGCGCCAGCAGCTTGGGGGGCCGAGGAAACACCATATATTTT,CASSLGGRGNTIYF
TRBJ2-3,-,TRBD2,TRBV4-3,TGCGCCAGCAGCCAAGCAGGAGCGGGGGGCACAGATACGCAGTATTTT,CASSQAGAGGTDTQYF
TRBJ2-1,-,-,TRBV19,TGTGCCAGTAGTATAGATGGAGGGTCCTCCTACAATGAGCAGTTCTTC,CASSIDGGSSYNEQFF
TRBJ2-3,-,-,TRBV30,TGTGCCTGGAGAGTTAATGTACTTAGCACAGATACGCAGTATTTT,CAWRVNVLSTDTQYF
TRBJ2-7,-,TRBD1,TRBV2,TGTGCCAGCAGTGATCGGACAGGGCAAGGCGAGCAGTACTTC,CASSDRTGQGEQYF
TRBJ2-7,-,-,TRBV18,TGTGCCAGCTCACCGGTTGACGGGACCTACGAGCAGTACTTC,CASSPVDGTYEQYF
TRBJ1-6,few,-,TRBV11-2,TGTGCCAGCAGCCTACAGGGTGCCCAGGGTTCGGCCCTCCACTTT,CASSLQGAQGSALHF
TRBJ1-2,once,-,TRBV7-3,TGTGCCAGCAGCACGGGGGGCGGGAGCGACTATGGCTACACCTTC,CASSTGGGSDYGYTF
TRBJ1-2,-,TRBD1,TRBV5-1,TGCGCCAGCAGCTTGGAGCAGGGGGCTGGTTATGGCTACACCTTC,CASSLEQGAGYGYTF
TRBJ1-2,-,-,TRBV6-5,TGTGCCAGCAGAGTGGCAGGGGAGTACTATGGCTACACCTTC,CASRVAGEYYGYTF
TRBJ2-1,once,-,TRBV30,TGTGCCACGGATCGGGGGAGCTCCTACAATGAGCAGTTCTTC,CATDRGSSYNEQFF
TRBJ1-1,-,-,TRBV14,TGTGCCAGCAGCCAGGGCCCGAACACTGAAGCTTTCTTT,CASSQGPNTEAFF
TRBJ2-3,-,TRBD2,TRBV7-9,TGTGCCAGCAGCTTCGGGCGGGGGGGCGCTACAGATACGCAGTATTTT,CASSFGRGGATDTQYF
TRBJ1-2,once,-,TRBV10-1,TGCGCCAGCAGGGAGAAGAATGGCCCTGCTAACTATGGCTACACCTTC,CASREKNGPANYGYTF
TRBJ1-1,-,-,TRBV19,TGTGCCAGTAGTACGTCGCAGCGGCAGAGGAACACTGAAGCTTTCTTT,CASSTSQRQRNTEAFF
TRBJ1-5,-,-,TRBV7-9,TGTGCCAGCAGCTTAGGGGAGGTCTCCAATCAGCCCCAGCATTTT,CASSLGEVSNQPQHF